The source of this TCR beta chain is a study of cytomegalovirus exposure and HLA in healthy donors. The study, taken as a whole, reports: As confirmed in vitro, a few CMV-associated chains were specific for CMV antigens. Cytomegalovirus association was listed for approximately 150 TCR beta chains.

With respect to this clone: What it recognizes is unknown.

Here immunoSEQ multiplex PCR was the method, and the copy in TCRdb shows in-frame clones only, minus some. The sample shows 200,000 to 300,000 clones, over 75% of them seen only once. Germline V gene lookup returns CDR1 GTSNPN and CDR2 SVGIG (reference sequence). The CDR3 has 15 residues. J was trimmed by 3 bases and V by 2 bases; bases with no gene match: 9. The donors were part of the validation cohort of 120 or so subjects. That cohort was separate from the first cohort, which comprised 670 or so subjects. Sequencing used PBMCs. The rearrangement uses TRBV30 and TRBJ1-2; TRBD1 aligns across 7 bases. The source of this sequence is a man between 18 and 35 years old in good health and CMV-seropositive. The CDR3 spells CAWSPLDRADYGYTF. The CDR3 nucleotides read TGTGCCTGGAGTCCATTAGACAGGGCCGACTATGGCTACACCTTC.